These T cell receptor beta chains were read from a single sample in a study of T cell repertoires in cytomegalovirus infection. TCRdb re-called the reads with MiXCR, one entry per CDR3 protein. The data contain around 230,000 distinct CDR3 sequences, roughly 6.5% of them seen just once; the ten biggest clones take up 5.5% to 6.5%. Sequenced: PBMCs. The receptors were sampled from a human donor in good health (CMV status not recorded). Some clones in this sample may be carry-over from other donors' samples. CDR3s include the opening cysteine and the closing phenylalanine or tryptophan. Each record gives: CDR3 protein, CDR3 DNA, J gene, D gene, clone size, V gene. A D gene is named only where the DNA matches it firmly. Clone size appears in some rows only: once, few, many, or a class for an expanded clone.

CDR3 protein: CASSFRVLDGYTF; CDR3 DNA: TGTGCCAGCAGTTTCCGGGTCCTGGATGGCTACACCTTC; J gene: TRBJ1-2; D gene: .; clone size: .; V gene: TRBV28
CDR3 protein: CSARKAGEQYF; CDR3 DNA: TGCAGTGCTAGAAAGGCGGGCGAGCAGTACTTC; J gene: TRBJ2-7; D gene: .; clone size: many; V gene: TRBV20-1
CDR3 protein: CASSPIQTTVSSYEQYF; CDR3 DNA: TGTGCCAGCAGCCCCATCCAAACGACAGTCAGCTCCTACGAGCAGTACTTC; J gene: TRBJ2-7; D gene: .; clone size: many; V gene: TRBV7-9
CDR3 protein: CASSLTAPTGETQYF; CDR3 DNA: TGCGCCAGCAGCTTGACAGCTCCTACGGGAGAGACCCAGTACTTC; J gene: TRBJ2-5; D gene: .; clone size: few; V gene: TRBV5-1
CDR3 protein: CSAPKGGAGELFF; CDR3 DNA: TGCAGTGCTCCGAAGGGTGGCGCCGGGGAGCTGTTTTTT; J gene: TRBJ2-2; D gene: .; clone size: .; V gene: TRBV20-1
CDR3 protein: CASSHSGTRNTGELFF; CDR3 DNA: TGCGCCAGCAGCCATTCCGGGACACGAAACACCGGGGAGCTGTTTTTT; J gene: TRBJ2-2; D gene: .; clone size: many; V gene: TRBV4-3
CDR3 protein: CAVPGDRGSDTQYF; CDR3 DNA: TGTGCCGTTCCCGGGGACAGGGGTTCAGATACGCAGTATTTT; J gene: TRBJ2-3; D gene: TRBD1; clone size: .; V gene: TRBV12-3/TRBV12-4
CDR3 protein: CSVDKGDYGYTF; CDR3 DNA: TGCAGCGTTGACAAGGGAGACTATGGCTACACCTTC; J gene: TRBJ1-2; D gene: .; clone size: few; V gene: TRBV29-1
CDR3 protein: CSGSGLAKNIQYF; CDR3 DNA: TGCAGCGGATCTGGACTAGCCAAAAACATTCAGTACTTC; J gene: TRBJ2-4; D gene: .; clone size: many; V gene: TRBV29-1
CDR3 protein: CASSLAFKRNTEAFF; CDR3 DNA: TGTGCCAGCAGCTTGGCATTTAAGAGGAACACTGAAGCTTTCTTT; J gene: TRBJ1-1; D gene: .; clone size: many; V gene: TRBV5-5
CDR3 protein: CASSLLGQGYGEPQHF; CDR3 DNA: TGTGCCAGCAGCCTACTGGGACAGGGTTACGGGGAGCCCCAGCATTTT; J gene: TRBJ1-5; D gene: TRBD1; clone size: many; V gene: TRBV7-2
CDR3 protein: CASSYSGTEVAPGEQFF; CDR3 DNA: TGTGCCAGCAGTTATAGTGGGACCGAAGTAGCTCCCGGTGAGCAGTTCTTC; J gene: TRBJ2-1; D gene: .; clone size: many; V gene: TRBV6-5
CDR3 protein: CASSAPGPSNTDTQYF; CDR3 DNA: TGTGCCAGCAGCGCCCCGGGACCGTCGAACACAGATACGCAGTATTTT; J gene: TRBJ2-3; D gene: .; clone size: many; V gene: TRBV7-9
CDR3 protein: CASSGSTGDTEKLFF; CDR3 DNA: TGTGCCAGCAGCGGCTCGACAGGGGATACTGAAAAACTGTTTTTT; J gene: TRBJ1-4; D gene: TRBD1; clone size: many; V gene: TRBV5-5
CDR3 protein: CASSPGPIGLRSSYEQYF; CDR3 DNA: TGTGCCAGCAGCCCCGGTCCTATCGGACTGAGGAGCTCCTACGAGCAGTACTTC; J gene: TRBJ2-7; D gene: .; clone size: many; V gene: TRBV6-5
CDR3 protein: CASSSAGSSEQYF; CDR3 DNA: TGTGCCAGCAGTTCAGCAGGGTCTAGCGAGCAGTACTTC; J gene: TRBJ2-7; D gene: .; clone size: many; V gene: TRBV6-6
CDR3 protein: CASSPSGGNEQFF; CDR3 DNA: TGTGCCAGCAGCCCTAGCGGGGGGAATGAGCAGTTCTTC; J gene: TRBJ2-1; D gene: TRBD2; clone size: few; V gene: TRBV6-2/TRBV6-3
CDR3 protein: CSAHLAGARGDTQYF; CDR3 DNA: TGCAGTGCTCATCTAGCGGGGGCCCGAGGAGATACGCAGTATTTT; J gene: TRBJ2-3; D gene: TRBD2; clone size: few; V gene: TRBV20-1
CDR3 protein: CASSDETGGRLNEQFF; CDR3 DNA: TGTGCCAGCAGTGACGAGACAGGGGGTAGGCTAAATGAGCAGTTCTTC; J gene: TRBJ2-1; D gene: TRBD1; clone size: few; V gene: TRBV6-4
CDR3 protein: CASSAQGPGPAFF; CDR3 DNA: TGTGCCAGCAGCGCCCAGGGGCCCGGACCAGCTTTCTTT; J gene: TRBJ1-1; D gene: .; clone size: many; V gene: TRBV4-2
CDR3 protein: CASSQTTGGGGDGYTF; CDR3 DNA: TGTGCCAGCAGCCAAACCACAGGGGGCGGAGGAGACGGCTACACCTTC; J gene: TRBJ1-2; D gene: TRBD1; clone size: many; V gene: TRBV14
CDR3 protein: CATLGQNYGYTF; CDR3 DNA: TGTGCCACCCTGGGACAGAACTATGGCTACACCTTC; J gene: TRBJ1-2; D gene: TRBD1; clone size: .; V gene: TRBV7-9
CDR3 protein: CASSYSSWTGELFF; CDR3 DNA: TGTGCCAGCAGTTACTCTTCCTGGACCGGGGAGCTGTTTTTT; J gene: TRBJ2-2; D gene: .; clone size: many; V gene: TRBV6-2/TRBV6-3
CDR3 protein: CASSSTGTGANIQYF; CDR3 DNA: TGTGCCAGCAGTTCGACCGGGACAGGGGCGAACATTCAGTACTTC; J gene: TRBJ2-4; D gene: TRBD1; clone size: many; V gene: TRBV6-2/TRBV6-3
CDR3 protein: CASSVRGSFNTGELFF; CDR3 DNA: TGTGCCAGCAGTGTCCGGGGTAGCTTCAACACCGGGGAGCTGTTTTTT; J gene: TRBJ2-2; D gene: .; clone size: .; V gene: TRBV2
CDR3 protein: CSVLPSGGPDYEQYF; CDR3 DNA: TGCAGCGTTCTCCCCAGCGGGGGGCCCGACTACGAGCAGTACTTC; J gene: TRBJ2-7; D gene: TRBD2; clone size: many; V gene: TRBV29-1
CDR3 protein: CASSQEGEGRAEQFF; CDR3 DNA: TGTGCCAGCAGCCAAGAAGGGGAAGGGCGGGCTGAGCAGTTCTTC; J gene: TRBJ2-1; D gene: .; clone size: few; V gene: TRBV3-1
CDR3 protein: CAISELPGLAGGTNTGELFF; CDR3 DNA: TGTGCCATCAGTGAGCTTCCGGGACTAGCGGGGGGCACGAACACCGGGGAGCTGTTTTTT; J gene: TRBJ2-2; D gene: TRBD2; clone size: few; V gene: TRBV10-3
CDR3 protein: CASSHGMNTGELFF; CDR3 DNA: TGTGCCAGCAGCCACGGGATGAACACCGGGGAGCTGTTTTTT; J gene: TRBJ2-2; D gene: .; clone size: many; V gene: TRBV5-4
CDR3 protein: CASSEENRVEAFF; CDR3 DNA: TGTGCCAGCAGTGAGGAGAACAGGGTTGAAGCTTTCTTT; J gene: TRBJ1-1; D gene: .; clone size: many; V gene: TRBV25-1
CDR3 protein: CASSYATGTEAFF; CDR3 DNA: TGTGCCAGCAGTTACGCGACTGGGACTGAAGCTTTCTTT; J gene: TRBJ1-1; D gene: .; clone size: many; V gene: TRBV6-6
CDR3 protein: CASGRGTDTQYF; CDR3 DNA: TGTGCCAGCGGACGGGGCACAGATACGCAGTATTTT; J gene: TRBJ2-3; D gene: .; clone size: many; V gene: TRBV7-2
CDR3 protein: CASSTPTGGANVLTF; CDR3 DNA: TGTGCCAGCAGCACCCCGACCGGCGGGGCCAACGTCCTGACTTTC; J gene: TRBJ2-6; D gene: .; clone size: many; V gene: TRBV7-9
CDR3 protein: CASSSVGLDTEAFF; CDR3 DNA: TGCGCCAGCAGCTCGGTAGGGTTGGACACTGAAGCTTTCTTT; J gene: TRBJ1-1; D gene: .; clone size: many; V gene: TRBV5-1
CDR3 protein: CSARDHRKNTEAFF; CDR3 DNA: TGCAGTGCTAGAGATCACAGAAAGAACACTGAAGCTTTCTTT; J gene: TRBJ1-1; D gene: .; clone size: many; V gene: TRBV20-1
CDR3 protein: CSASVGQGNNQPQHF; CDR3 DNA: TGCAGTGCTAGTGTGGGACAGGGAAACAATCAGCCCCAGCATTTT; J gene: TRBJ1-5; D gene: TRBD1; clone size: many; V gene: TRBV20-1
CDR3 protein: CSEAQAYNSPLHF; CDR3 DNA: TGCAGTGAGGCTCAGGCTTATAATTCACCCCTCCACTTT; J gene: TRBJ1-6; D gene: .; clone size: .; V gene: TRBV20-1
CDR3 protein: CASSLGQSESYEQYF; CDR3 DNA: TGCGCCAGCAGCTTGGGACAGAGTGAATCCTACGAGCAGTACTTC; J gene: TRBJ2-7; D gene: .; clone size: .; V gene: TRBV5-1
CDR3 protein: CSVGGGSGSEQFF; CDR3 DNA: TGCAGCGTTGGGGGGGGGTCCGGGAGTGAGCAGTTCTTC; J gene: TRBJ2-1; D gene: TRBD2; clone size: many; V gene: TRBV29-1